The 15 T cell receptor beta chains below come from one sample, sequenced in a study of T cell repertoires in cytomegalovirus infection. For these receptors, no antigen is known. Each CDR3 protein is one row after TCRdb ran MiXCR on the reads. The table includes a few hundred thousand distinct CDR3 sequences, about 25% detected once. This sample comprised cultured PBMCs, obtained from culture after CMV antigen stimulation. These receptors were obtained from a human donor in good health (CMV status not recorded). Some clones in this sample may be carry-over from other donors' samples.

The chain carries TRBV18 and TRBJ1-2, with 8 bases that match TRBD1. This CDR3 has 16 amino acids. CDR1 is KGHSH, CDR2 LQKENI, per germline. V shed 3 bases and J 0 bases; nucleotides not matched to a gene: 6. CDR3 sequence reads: CASSPGTGLANYGYTF. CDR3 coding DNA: TGTGCCAGCTCACCCGGGACAGGTCTAGCTAACTATGGCTACACCTTC.

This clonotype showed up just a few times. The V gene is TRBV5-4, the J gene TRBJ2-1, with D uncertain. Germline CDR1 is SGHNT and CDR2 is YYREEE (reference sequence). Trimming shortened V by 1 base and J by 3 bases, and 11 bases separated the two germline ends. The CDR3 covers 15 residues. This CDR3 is CASSLFGGFYNEQFF. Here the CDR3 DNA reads TGTGCCAGCAGCTTGTTTGGCGGATTCTACAATGAGCAGTTCTTC.

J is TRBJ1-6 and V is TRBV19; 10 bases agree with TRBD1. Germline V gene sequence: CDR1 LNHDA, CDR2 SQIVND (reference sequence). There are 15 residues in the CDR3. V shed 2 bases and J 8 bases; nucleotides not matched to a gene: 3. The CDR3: CASSINDRGHSPLHF. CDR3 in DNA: TGTGCCAGTAGTATAAACGACAGGGGGCATTCACCCCTCCACTTT.

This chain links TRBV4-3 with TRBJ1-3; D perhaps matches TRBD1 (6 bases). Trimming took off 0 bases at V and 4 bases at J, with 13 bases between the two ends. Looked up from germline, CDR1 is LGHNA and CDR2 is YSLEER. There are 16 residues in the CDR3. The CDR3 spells CASSQDSIGTGNTIYF. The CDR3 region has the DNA TGCGCCAGCAGCCAAGATTCTATAGGGACAGGAAACACCATATATTTT.

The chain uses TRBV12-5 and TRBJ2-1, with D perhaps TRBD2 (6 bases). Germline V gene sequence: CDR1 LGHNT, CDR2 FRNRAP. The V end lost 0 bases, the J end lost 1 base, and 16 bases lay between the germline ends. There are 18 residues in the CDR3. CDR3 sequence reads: CASGLVQIGGVSYNEQFF. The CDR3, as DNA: TGTGCTAGTGGTTTGGTACAAATCGGGGGAGTATCCTACAATGAGCAGTTCTTC.

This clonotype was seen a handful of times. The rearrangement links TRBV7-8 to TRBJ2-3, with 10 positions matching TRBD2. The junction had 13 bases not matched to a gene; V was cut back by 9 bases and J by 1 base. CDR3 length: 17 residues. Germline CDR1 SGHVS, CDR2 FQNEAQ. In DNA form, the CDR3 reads TGTGCCAGTAAAGCGGGGGGGGGCCATAGTGGCACAGATACGCAGTATTTT. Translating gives CASKAGGGHSGTDTQYF.

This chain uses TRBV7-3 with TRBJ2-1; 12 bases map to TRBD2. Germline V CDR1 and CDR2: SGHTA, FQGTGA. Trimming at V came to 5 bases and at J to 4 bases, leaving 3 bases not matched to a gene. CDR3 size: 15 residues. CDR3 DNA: TGTGCCAGCAGCGAAGGACTAGCGGGGTACAATGAGCAGTTCTTC. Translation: CASSEGLAGYNEQFF.

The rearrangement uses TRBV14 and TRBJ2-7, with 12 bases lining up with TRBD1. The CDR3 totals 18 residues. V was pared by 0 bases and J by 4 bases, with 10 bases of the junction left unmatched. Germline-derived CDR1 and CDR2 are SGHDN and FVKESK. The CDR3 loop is CASSQDWGQGAGIYEQYF. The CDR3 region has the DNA TGTGCCAGCAGCCAAGATTGGGGACAGGGGGCTGGCATTTACGAGCAGTACTTC.

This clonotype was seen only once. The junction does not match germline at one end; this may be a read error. The CDR3 loop reads CASSLKQGGYGYAF. The DNA of the CDR3 is TGTGCCAGCAGCTTAAAACAGGGGGGCTATGGCTACGCCTTC. The rearrangement links TRBV7-2 to TRBJ1-2; 8 bases agree with TRBD1. The length of the CDR3 is 14 residues. The germline V gene has CDR1 SGHTA and CDR2 FQGNSA.

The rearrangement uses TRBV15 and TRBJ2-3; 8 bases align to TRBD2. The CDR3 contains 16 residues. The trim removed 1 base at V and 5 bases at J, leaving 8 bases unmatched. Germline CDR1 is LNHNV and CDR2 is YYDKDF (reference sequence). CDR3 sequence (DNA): TGTGCCACCAGCAGAGGCGATAGCGGGAAGGTAGATACGCAGTATTTT. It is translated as CATSRGDSGKVDTQYF.

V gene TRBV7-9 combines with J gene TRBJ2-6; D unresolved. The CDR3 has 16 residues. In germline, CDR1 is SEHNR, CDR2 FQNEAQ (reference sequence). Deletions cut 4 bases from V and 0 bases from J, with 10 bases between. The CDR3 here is CASSSSESSGANVLTF. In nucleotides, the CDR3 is TGTGCCAGCAGCTCGTCCGAGAGCTCTGGGGCCAACGTCCTGACTTTC.

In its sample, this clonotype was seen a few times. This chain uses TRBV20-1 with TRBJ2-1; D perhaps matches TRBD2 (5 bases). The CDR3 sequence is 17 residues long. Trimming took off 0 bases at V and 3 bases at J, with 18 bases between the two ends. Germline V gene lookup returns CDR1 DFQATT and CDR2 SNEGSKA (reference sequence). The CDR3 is CSARDAFKAADYNEQFF. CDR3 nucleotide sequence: TGCAGTGCTAGAGATGCGTTTAAAGCGGCAGACTACAATGAGCAGTTCTTC.

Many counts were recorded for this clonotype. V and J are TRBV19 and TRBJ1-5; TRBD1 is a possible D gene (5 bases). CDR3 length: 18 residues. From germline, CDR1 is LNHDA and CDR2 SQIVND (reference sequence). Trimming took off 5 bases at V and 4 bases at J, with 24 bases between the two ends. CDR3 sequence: CASSLARQGVRPNQPQHF. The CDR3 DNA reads TGTGCCAGTAGTTTGGCCAGGCAGGGTGTCCGACCTAATCAGCCCCAGCATTTT.

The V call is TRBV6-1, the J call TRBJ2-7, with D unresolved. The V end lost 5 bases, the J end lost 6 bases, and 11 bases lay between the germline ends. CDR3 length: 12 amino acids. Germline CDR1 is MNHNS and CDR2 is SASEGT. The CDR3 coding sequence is TGTGCCAGCAGTTTCGGGCCGGCCGAGCAGTACGTC. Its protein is CASSFGPAEQYV.

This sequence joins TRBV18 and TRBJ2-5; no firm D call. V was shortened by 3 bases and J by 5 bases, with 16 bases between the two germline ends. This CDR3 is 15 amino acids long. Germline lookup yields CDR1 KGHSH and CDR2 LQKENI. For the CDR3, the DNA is TGTGCCAGCTCACCGTCATCTCCCCCCCCCGAGACCCAGTACTTC. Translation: CASSPSSPPPETQYF. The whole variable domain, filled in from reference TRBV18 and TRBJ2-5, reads NAGVMQNPRHLVRRRGQEARLRCSPMKGHSHVYWYRQLPEEGLKFMVYLQKENIIDESGMPKERFSAEFPKEGPSILRIQQVVRGDSAAYFCASSPSSPPPETQYFGPGTRLLVL.